The source of this T cell receptor beta chain is a study of human T cells and chemical hapten exposure. Study-wide context: The upper back received 0.01% DPC by patch testing, with results read at 6 days. Patients, a majority of them female, were diagnosed with alopecia areata, totalis or universalis.

Each cDNA molecule in the library carried unique molecular identifiers. TCRdb re-called the RACE reads through MiXCR, storing one row per CDR3 protein. The sample has 350,000 to 400,000 distinct CDR3 sequences; about 6.3% are singletons. Time point denoted: patch test 2, 6 weeks after DPC sensitization. Treatment reported: therapeutic diphenylcyclopropenone sensitization with weekly scalp DPC. This clonotype came up a few times. The CDR3 length is 17 residues. The germline gives CDR1 SGHAT, CDR2 FQDESV (reference sequence). V shed 2 bases and J 6 bases; nucleotides not matched to a gene: 12. Sequences were derived from whole blood, sampled in connection with sensitization to the hapten diphenylcyclopropenone (DPC). The TCR was taken from a woman under 30 with alopecia areata. Some clones in this sample may be carry-over from other donors' samples. The chain joins TRBV11-1 to TRBJ2-3, with TRBD2 matching 9 bases. The DNA for the CDR3 is TGTGCCAGCAGCTTATCCGTAGCGGGGGCTCATACGGATACGCAGTATTTT. Its translation is CASSLSVAGAHTDTQYF.